This entry lists 27 T cell receptor beta chains sequenced from one sample in a study of blood T cells in healthy people across ages. The use of a sample-barcoded 5' primer and a J-beta primer mix characterized a second PCR of roughly 7 to 11 cycles. TCRdb used MiXCR to reprocess the 5' RACE reads, holding one entry per CDR3 protein. In the table there are around 900,000 distinct CDR3 sequences, 29% of which are singletons. Sequencing was performed on blood. These TCRs come from a woman aged 80 or over in good health.

The gene calls are TRBV28 and TRBJ1-2, with D possibly TRBD1 on 6 matching bases. The CDR3 runs to 13 residues. CDR1 is MDHEN, CDR2 SYDVKM, per germline. V gave up 3 bases and J gave up 11 bases, with 16 bases separating them. CDR3 residues: CASSFGTHRMYTF. The CDR3 coding sequence is TGTGCCAGCAGTTTTGGGACACATAGGATGTACACCTTC.

About this clonotype: Given a much more abundant clone one base away, this may be a read error. V gene TRBV6-5 combines with J gene TRBJ2-1, with a weak D call TRBD1 (6 bases). Per the germline V gene, CDR1 is MNHEY and CDR2 is SVGAGI. This CDR3 is built from 14 residues. The CDR3 DNA reads TGTGCCAGCAGTTACGCAGGGGCCAACAATGAGCAGTGCTTC. Encoded protein: CASSYAGANNEQCF.

The chain is built from TRBV18 and TRBJ1-1; possibly TRBD1 for D (5 bases). Germline V lookup: CDR1 KGHSH, CDR2 LQKENI. Between the trimmed V and J ends, which lost 3 bases and 2 bases, there was a span of 10 bases. The CDR3 contains 14 residues. The CDR3 sequence is CASSPEGFNTEAFF. The CDR3 DNA is TGTGCCAGCTCACCGGAGGGGTTTAACACTGAAGCTTTCTTT.

The chain has TRBV12-3 or TRBV12-4 and TRBJ2-5, with 7 bases matching TRBD2. The J call is uncertain, as TRBJ2-7 better fits the DNA end. CDR3 length equals 14 residues. CDR3 protein: CASSDYRTSGEQYF. The CDR3, as DNA: TGTGCCAGCAGTGATTACCGGACTAGTGGCGAGCAGTACTTC.

Comments on this clonotype: This may come from a read error, since a much larger clone is one base off. The J gene is TRBJ2-1, the V gene TRBV11-2; TRBD1 agrees at 10 bases. This CDR3 has 16 amino acids. With 0 bases clipped from V and 7 bases from J, the junction kept 6 bases outside the gene matches. CDR1 is SGHAT, CDR2 FQNNGV, per germline. Written as DNA, the CDR3 is TGTGCCAGCAGCTTAGAGGGGACAGGGGTGGGGAATGAGCAGTTCTTC. This sequence encodes CASSLEGTGVGNEQFF.

As for this clonotype: The junction departs from the called germline gene at one end, perhaps through a read error. The chain employs TRBV7-7 and TRBJ2-1; 14 bases are shared with TRBD2. The CDR3 spans 17 residues. Germline V gives CDR1 SSHAT, CDR2 FNYEAQ (reference sequence). CDR3 nucleotides: TGTGTCAGCAGCTTAAAACCGGGACTAGCGGGGGCTCATGAGCAGTTCTTC. The encoded protein is CVSSLKPGLAGAHEQFF.

Note on this clonotype: This CDR3 fails to terminate in the conserved phenylalanine or tryptophan, so it likely reflects a read error. V is TRBV7-2 and J is TRBJ2-7; no clear D gene. CDR3 size: 13 residues. The germline V gene encodes CDR1 SGHTA and CDR2 FQGNSA. Trimming left V 4 bases short and J 6 bases short, with 13 bases between. CDR3 residues: CASSSITLGEQYL. DNA for the CDR3: TGTGCCAGCAGCTCCATAACGCTTGGCGAGCAGTACTTA.

The table lists this clonotype with many counts. J is TRBJ1-2 and V is TRBV20-1, with 9 bases fitting TRBD1. The CDR3 sequence is 14 residues long. J gave up 2 bases and V 5 bases, and 6 bases lay outside the gene matches. Germline lookup yields CDR1 DFQATT and CDR2 SNEGSKA (reference sequence). The CDR3 sequence: CSAPQGAENYGYTF. In nucleotides, the CDR3 is TGCAGTGCTCCACAGGGGGCTGAAAACTATGGCTACACCTTC.

At least ten counts were recorded for this clonotype. In DNA form, the CDR3 reads TGTGCCAGCAGCTTTACAGGGGCATCCCTCTATGGCTACACCTTC. Translation gives CASSFTGASLYGYTF. The chain has TRBV7-2 and TRBJ1-2; 7 bases match TRBD1. Germline CDR1 and CDR2: SGHTA and FQGNSA. With 3 bases clipped from V and 4 bases from J, the junction kept 8 bases outside the gene matches. The length of the CDR3 is 15 residues.

This clonotype was counted a few times. This may arise from a read error, as a much more abundant clone is one base away. The gene calls are TRBV25-1 and TRBJ2-7; TRBD2 might be the D (6 bases). Germline V gene lookup returns CDR1 MGHDK and CDR2 SYGVNS. This CDR3 contains 14 residues. The CDR3 here is CVSSSLASPYEQYF. CDR3 nucleotides: TGTGTCAGCAGTTCACTAGCCTCTCCCTACGAGCAGTACTTC.

The sample holds many counts of this clonotype. The chain couples TRBV29-1 to TRBJ2-7; the match to TRBD1 covers 9 bases. The CDR3 length is 14 residues. Looked up from germline, CDR1 is SQVTM and CDR2 is ANQGSEA. Germline trimming cut 7 bases from V and 4 bases from J; bases unmatched to any gene: 11. CDR3 DNA: TGCAGCGCGGCGGACGGACAGGGGTGGTACGAGCAGTACTTC. Translating gives CSAADGQGWYEQYF.

This clonotype showed up many times. The chain links TRBV7-2 to TRBJ2-1; 9 nucleotides align to TRBD2. CDR3 length: 17 residues. After removal of 5 bases from V and 12 bases from J, the junction contained 20 bases not matched to a gene. Germline lookup yields CDR1 SGHTA and CDR2 FQGNSA. This chain's CDR3 is CASSLTLQRGAMVWQFF. CDR3 sequence (DNA): TGTGCCAGCAGCCTCACGCTCCAGCGGGGGGCAATGGTATGGCAGTTCTTC.

The chain combines TRBV4-1 with TRBJ2-1; 10 positions agree with TRBD2. V shed 0 bases and J 6 bases; nucleotides not matched to a gene: 11. Germline values: CDR1 MGHRA, CDR2 YSYEKL. This CDR3 contains 18 residues. CDR3 loop: CASSQDRSTSGEGNEQFF. In nucleotides, the CDR3 is TGCGCCAGCAGCCAAGATAGGAGCACTAGCGGGGAAGGCAATGAGCAGTTCTTC.

As for this clonotype: Compared with germline, one end of the junction differs, possibly owing to a read error. The chain carries TRBV6-5 and TRBJ1-4, with D unresolved. The V gene's germline CDR1 is MNHEY and CDR2 SVGAGI. The length of the CDR3 is 16 residues. The CDR3 DNA is TGCGCCAGCACCCCTAGGTCGGGCAGGAAGGGTGAAAAACTGTTTTTT. It specifies CASTPRSGRKGEKLFF.

Comment on this clonotype: One end of the junction does not line up with germline, which may come from a read error. The chain combines TRBV7-2 with TRBJ2-1; 11 bases are a match to TRBD2. Germline CDR1 reads SGHTA; CDR2 reads FQGNSA. CDR3 length: 17 residues. CDR3 DNA: TGTACCAGCAGCCGCGCAGGAGTAGCGGGGGGGATGAATGTGCAGTTCTTC. Amino acids: CTSSRAGVAGGMNVQFF.

This clonotype was detected ten times or more. The chain links TRBV20-1 to TRBJ2-3; TRBD2 aligns across 10 bases. Germline CDR1 reads DFQATT; CDR2 reads SNEGSKA (reference sequence). V trimming: 3 bases; J trimming: 0 bases; junction bases outside the gene matches: 3. The length of the CDR3 is 15 residues. CDR3 DNA sequence: TGCAGTGCTAGTGTAGCGGGGGGAAGCACAGATACGCAGTATTTT. Its protein is CSASVAGGSTDTQYF.

The rearrangement uses TRBV3-1 and TRBJ2-5; 8 nucleotides agree with TRBD2. Germline trimming cut 3 bases from V and 5 bases from J; bases unmatched to any gene: 8. This CDR3 comprises 15 residues. Germline V lookup: CDR1 LGHDT, CDR2 YNNKEL (reference sequence). Here the CDR3 reads CASSHTGGGGETQYF. In nucleotides, the CDR3 is TGTGCCAGCAGCCACACGGGAGGGGGAGGGGAGACCCAGTACTTC.

This clonotype came up a few times. The CDR3 coding sequence is TGCAGTGCTAGCCCCATTGGGGTAGGCAACGTCCTGACTTTC. Translation gives CSASPIGVGNVLTF. The chain joins TRBV20-1 to TRBJ2-6; D not certain. Germline V gives CDR1 DFQATT, CDR2 SNEGSKA (reference sequence). The CDR3 loop spans 14 amino acids. V dropped 3 bases and J dropped 9 bases, with 15 bases sitting between them.

This clonotype was counted at least ten times. The chain combines TRBV7-2 with TRBJ1-1; 9 nucleotides line up with TRBD1. The germline V gene encodes CDR1 SGHTA and CDR2 FQGNSA. The CDR3 loop spans 15 amino acids. The V and J ends lost 3 bases and 5 bases, in that order; junction bases with no gene match: 7. The CDR3 DNA follows: TGTGCCAGCAGCTTCTTAACAGGGGGCGAAACTGAAGCTTTCTTT. Its translation: CASSFLTGGETEAFF. Full variable domain (remainder filled in from reference TRBV7-2 and TRBJ1-1): GAGVSQSPSNKVTEKGKDVELRCDPISGHTALYWYRQSLGQGLEFLIYFQGNSAPDKSGLPSDRFSAERTGGSVSTLTIQRTQQEDSAVYLCASSFLTGGETEAFFGQGTRLTVV.

This clonotype was counted ten times or more. The chain uses TRBV7-2 and TRBJ2-5, with D possibly TRBD2 on 6 matching bases. The CDR3 runs to 15 residues. In germline, CDR1 is SGHTA, CDR2 FQGNSA. V was pared by 3 bases and J by 1 base, with 12 bases between. In DNA, the CDR3 is TGTGCCAGCAGCTTCGGGGGACTCCTCCAAGAGACCCAGTACTTC. It codes for CASSFGGLLQETQYF.

In this sample, this clonotype turned up many times. The chain employs TRBV5-1 and TRBJ2-3; 12 bases agree with TRBD2. J lost 3 bases, V lost 4 bases, and 9 bases had no gene match. This CDR3 spans 17 amino acids. The germline V gene encodes CDR1 SGHRS and CDR2 YFSETQ. The CDR3 here is CASSPIWTSGATDTQYF. CDR3 DNA: TGCGCCAGCAGCCCGATTTGGACTAGCGGGGCTACAGATACGCAGTATTTT. The whole variable domain, remainder taken from reference TRBV5-1 and TRBJ2-3, is KAGVTQTPRYLIKTRGQQVTLSCSPISGHRSVSWYQQTPGQGLQFLFEYFSETQRNKGNFPGRFSGRQFSNSRSEMNVSTLELGDSALYLCASSPIWTSGATDTQYFGPGTRLTVL.

Comment on this clonotype: Germline and junction disagree at one end, which may indicate a read error. The rearrangement links TRBV20-1 to TRBJ1-5, with 8 nucleotides matching TRBD1. Germline CDR1 DFQATT, CDR2 SNEGSKA (reference sequence). This CDR3 spans 14 amino acids. CDR3 in amino acids: CSARDGQGGQPLHF. The CDR3 nucleotides are TGCAGTGCTAGAGATGGACAGGGCGGACAGCCCCTGCATTTT.

On this clonotype: This could be a read error, since a much larger clone is one nucleotide away. This chain connects TRBV5-5 to TRBJ2-1; D is undetermined. Germline lookup yields CDR1 SGHKS and CDR2 YYEKEE (reference sequence). V gave up 1 base and J gave up 9 bases, with 14 bases separating them. The CDR3 spans 14 residues. CDR3 DNA: TGTGCCAGCAGCTTGTTTCGCAGCGTTAGTGAGCAGTTCTTC. Translated, it gives CASSLFRSVSEQFF.

The rearrangement joins TRBV6-5 to TRBJ1-1; D gene unclear. CDR1 and CDR2 (germline): MNHEY, SVGAGI. Trimming cost V 4 bases and J 1 base, with 13 bases left between them. The CDR3 has 15 residues. CDR3 bases: TGTGCCAGCAGTTGGATCGGAGAGGCGAACACTGAAGCTTTCTTT. Its protein is CASSWIGEANTEAFF.

The rearrangement joins TRBV20-1 to TRBJ2-2; no clear D. Per germline, CDR1 DFQATT and CDR2 SNEGSKA (reference sequence). V was shortened by 2 bases and J by 0 bases, with 10 bases between the two germline ends. The CDR3 totals 15 residues. DNA for the CDR3: TGCAGTGCTAGACTACGGGCCTCGAACACCGGGGAGCTGTTTTTT. Translating gives CSARLRASNTGELFF.

The table lists this clonotype with a few counts. This may come from a read error, since a much larger clone is one base off. V and J are TRBV7-9 and TRBJ2-7; 7 nucleotides match TRBD2. The germline V gene encodes CDR1 SEHNR and CDR2 FQNEAQ (reference sequence). The CDR3 is 15 amino acids. V lost 5 bases and J lost 7; bases outside the gene matches: 14. CDR3 bases: TGTGCCAGCAGCCGACGACTAGCAATAGGCAATGAGCAGTACTTC. Its protein is CASSRRLAIGNEQYF.

The chain is built from TRBV6-6 and TRBJ1-3; the D is unclear. Per germline, CDR1 MNHNY and CDR2 SVGAGI (reference sequence). The V end was cut by 7 bases, the J end by 2 bases, with 9 bases between. The CDR3 sequence is 13 residues long. CDR3 bases: TGTGCCAGCACAAGCAGCCCTGGAAACACCATATATTTT. Translated: CASTSSPGNTIYF.